In this sample, the clone carrying this T cell receptor (beta chain) turned up a few times. The antigen remains undetermined. This sample was taken from a study of vaccination effects on CD4 cells after COVID-19. As for the study in general: Participants received two doses of either the BNT162b2 or mRNA-1273 vaccine.

Sequencing was performed with immunoSEQ multiplex PCR; in TCRdb, only in-frame clones are kept and a portion is missing. Altogether 35,000 to 55,000 clones are present, roughly four fifths being singletons, with the ten largest covering 11%. The CDR3 runs to 14 residues. With 4 bases removed from V and 7 bases from J, the gap between germline ends came to 13 bases. CDR1 is MNHEY, CDR2 SMNVEV, per germline (reference sequence). Whole-study results and caveats: Whether induced by infection or by vaccine, clones showed marked clonal contraction late after vaccination. Few convalescent patients were included, and no early post-infection timepoints were sampled.

Before sequencing, viral peptide pools were used by the ViraFEST assay to expand antigen-specific CD4+ T cells. The culture ran for approximately 10 days before CD4+ T cells were isolated. Neither prior SARS-CoV-2 infection nor positive nucleocapsid antibodies were present in the vaccine recipients. The clonotype comes from a human donor who received a COVID-19 vaccine. The specimen comprised CD4+ T cells from PBMCs cultured with SARS-CoV-2 spike peptides, sampled before COVID-19 vaccination. V usage is TRBV27 and J usage is TRBJ2-2; perhaps D is TRBD1 or TRBD2 (5 bases each). The CDR3 region has the DNA TGTGCCAGCAGTTGGGACCTATACCTCGGGGAGCTGTTTTTT. This sequence encodes CASSWDLYLGELFF.